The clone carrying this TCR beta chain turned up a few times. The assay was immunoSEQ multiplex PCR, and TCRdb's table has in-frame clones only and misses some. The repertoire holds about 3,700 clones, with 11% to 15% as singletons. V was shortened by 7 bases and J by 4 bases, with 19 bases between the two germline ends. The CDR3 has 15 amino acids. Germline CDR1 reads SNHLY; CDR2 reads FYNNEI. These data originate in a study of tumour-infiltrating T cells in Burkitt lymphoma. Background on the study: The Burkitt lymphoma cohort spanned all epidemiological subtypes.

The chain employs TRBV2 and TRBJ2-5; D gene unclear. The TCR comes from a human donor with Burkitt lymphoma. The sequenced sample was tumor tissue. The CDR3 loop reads CASIFSLLGRETQYF. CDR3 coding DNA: TGTGCCAGCATCTTCAGCCTATTGGGAAGAGAGACCCAGTACTTC.